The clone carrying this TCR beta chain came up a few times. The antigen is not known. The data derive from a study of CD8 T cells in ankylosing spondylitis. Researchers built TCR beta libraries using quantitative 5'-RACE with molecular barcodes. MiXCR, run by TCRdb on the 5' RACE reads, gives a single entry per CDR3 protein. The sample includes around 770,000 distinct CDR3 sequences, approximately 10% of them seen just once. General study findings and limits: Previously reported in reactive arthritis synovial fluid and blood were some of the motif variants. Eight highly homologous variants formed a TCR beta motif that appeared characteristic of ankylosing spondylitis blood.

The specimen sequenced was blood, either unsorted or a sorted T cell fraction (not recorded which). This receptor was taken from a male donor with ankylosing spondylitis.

CDR3 DNA sequence: TGTGCCAGCGGGCTTCGGGGGGGGAGCGGCACTGAAGCTTTCTTT. It codes for CASGLRGGSGTEAFF. The chain combines TRBV12-3 or TRBV12-4 with TRBJ1-1; D is perhaps TRBD1 (5 bases). Between the trimmed V and J ends, which lost 8 bases and 4 bases, there was a span of 20 bases. CDR3 size: 15 residues.